This T cell receptor beta chain originates from a study of cytotoxic CD8 clonotypes in ibrutinib-treated CLL. The V end was cut by 5 bases, the J end by 6 bases, with 14 bases between. The CDR3 loop spans 15 amino acids. The germline V gene has CDR1 SGHTA and CDR2 FQGNSA. Sequenced by immunoSEQ multiplex PCR; TCRdb stores in-frame clones only, minus some. The sample carries 150,000 to 200,000 clones, about four fifths recorded once. This specimen consisted of PBMCs, obtained after 12 months of ibrutinib treatment. The J gene is TRBJ1-6, the V gene TRBV7-2; tentatively, D is TRBD1 (5 bases). This TCR was sampled from a human donor with chronic lymphocytic leukemia. CDR3 sequence: CASSGGVASNSPLHF. CDR3 bases: TGTGCCAGCAGCGGGGGGGTCGCTTCTAATTCACCCCTCCACTTT.